This T cell receptor beta chain was observed in a study of CD8+ T cells in alopecia areata (dated by TCRdb to the late 2010s). Concerning the study at large: Treated patients were enrolled in an open-label pilot trial of oral tofacitinib, 5 to 10 mg twice daily, for moderate-to-severe alopecia areata. Tofacitinib was administered for 6 to 18 months, and 6 months of follow-up off drug were then conducted to assess delayed response and recurrence. The SALT score, which quantifies the percentage of affected scalp surface area, was used to measure disease severity in treated patients. The study used high-throughput TCRbeta sequencing to examine T cell clonal expansion in alopecia areata, in both the C3H/HeJ mouse model and human patients. Scalp tissue and sorted CD4+ and CD8+ peripheral blood T cells from patchy and totalis/universalis alopecia areata patients and from healthy controls were covered by human TCRbeta sequencing. Biopsies were taken from tofacitinib-treated patients at baseline and at 4 and 24 weeks of treatment, and a later scalp biopsy was taken in several of the tofacitinib-treated patients. Scalp clonality was compared across normal scalp (n=4), patchy alopecia areata scalp (n=8), and alopecia totalis/universalis scalp (n=8). RNA came from the PAXgene miRNA kit for fixed scalp, the miRNeasy kit for PBMCs, and the RNeasy kit for mouse skin. TCRbeta CDR3 regions were amplified by immunoSEQ multiplex PCR using 35 Vbeta forward and 13 Jbeta reverse primers.

With regard to this clone: Its antigen specificity is not known. Base-call qualities are not available, and no considerably larger clone is one nucleotide away.

This sample's time point label indicates: roughly 24 weeks on oral tofacitinib. In light of the paper, this sample's treatment or condition label describes: oral pan-JAK inhibitor, 5-10 mg twice daily. Lesional scalp punch biopsies and peripheral blood were obtained from alopecia areata patients. PBMCs were isolated by density centrifugation and stained for CD3, CD4 and CD8, after which CD4+ and CD8+ T cells were sorted on a FACSAria. In the germline V gene, CDR1 corresponds to SGHRS and CDR2 to YFSETQ. CDR3 length: 14 amino acids, cysteine to phenylalanine. Of all the DNA, just the CDR3 is kept, 42 bases in frame from base 1. Trimming leaves V shorter by 4 bases and J shorter by 5 bases, with the junction holding 7 bases beyond the gene matches. General conclusions and limits of the study: Higher clonality and more expanded CD8+ clones were observed in lesional scalp than in normal scalp, particularly in alopecia totalis/universalis, a finding suggestive of antigenic drive. Unlike mouse skin, which is dominated by gammadelta T cells, normal human skin has resident alphabeta T cells that are also sequenced, and this complicates analysis of the scalp TCR repertoire. TCR sequences shared between patients were less clear than in mice, possibly partly because of HLA diversity in the patient population. Tofacitinib significantly decreased scalp clonality and the number of expanded CD8+ clones among the top 100 scalp clones. Because the treated cohort was small and had only one nonresponder, larger studies are needed to examine links between baseline CD8+ expansion and response. Many expanded lesional clones persisted in scalp and blood during tofacitinib treatment, which may partly explain relapse after stopping treatment.

The method behind the library was the immunoSEQ multiplex PCR assay. RNA was extracted from all samples and reverse transcribed into cDNA as template for TCR sequencing. First-strand cDNA was synthesized using SuperScript III with a 2:1 mix of oligo-dT and random hexamers. Amplification bias was assessed with a synthetic immune receptor repertoire, and residual bias was removed computationally. Regarding the original processing steps: After raw reads were preprocessed to remove errors, the CDR3 was defined following IMGT conventions as running from the conserved cysteine to phenylalanine. To get clonality, Shannon entropy was normalized by log2 of the number of productive unique TCRs and the result was subtracted from 1. Whether scalp clones were CD4 or CD8 was inferred by matching scalp TCRbeta sequences against CD4 and CD8 repertoires sorted from blood. TCRdb holds this immuneACCESS table with in-frame rearrangements only. Some clones are missing; in checked studies, unresolved V genes explain under half, and the rest has no known cause. That table furnishes V, J and clone size, whereas the DNA furnished D and trimming. The sample data list 79,000 or so clones, and approximately 66% of these were observed just once. The ten top clones hold about 20% of the sample.

The material sequenced was CD8+ T cells sorted from blood, taken at week 24, from a patient treated with tofacitinib. Rearrangement joined TRBV5-1 to TRBJ2-7; TRBD1 lines up with 9 middle nucleotides. The TCR originated in a human donor with alopecia areata. The base sequence is TGCGCCAGCAGCACCGGGACAGGGACGCACGAGCAGTACTTC. It specifies CASSTGTGTHEQYF.